The 31 T cell receptor beta chains listed next were all sequenced from one sample in a study of shared clonotypes between healthy human individuals (dated by TCRdb to 2018 to 2021). Receptor amplification or capture employed the immunoSEQ multiplex PCR assay. Sourced from immuneACCESS, this table was stored by TCRdb with only in-frame sequences that have V and J called. A share of the clones is absent; for the studies checked, an unresolved V gene accounts for under half, and the remainder has no known explanation. The sample has some 1 million clones on record, about 80% of them singletons. Together, the top ten hold less than 1.5% of the sample. Sequenced sample: memory CD4+ T cells sorted from blood. Explained via the paper, the cell subset or site label denotes: CD45RA-negative fraction. The receptors derive from a man between 18 and 35 years old in good health.

This sequence joins TRBV6-1 and TRBJ2-3; 8 positions agree with TRBD2. V lost 6 bases, J lost 5 bases, and 7 bases stayed unmatched. Germline V gene lookup returns CDR1 MNHNS and CDR2 SASEGT. The CDR3 is made up of 14 amino acids. DNA of the CDR3: TGTGCCAGCAGGACCGGGAGGGCCGGAGATACGCAGTATTTT. Protein: CASRTGRAGDTQYF.

The genes are TRBV9 and TRBJ2-7, with 7 bases that match TRBD2. With V trimmed by 4 bases and J by 1 base, 14 bases remained unmatched. The length of the CDR3 is 17 residues. Germline values: CDR1 SGDLS, CDR2 YYNGEE. As DNA, the CDR3 is TGTGCCAGCAGCCCCCAGGGAGGGGCTATTGGGTCCTACGAGCAGTACTTC. This gives the protein CASSPQGGAIGSYEQYF.

To note about this clone: Germline is not matched at one junction end, which may reflect a read error. The rearrangement links TRBV9 to TRBJ2-4; 7 bases match TRBD1. Germline V CDR1 and CDR2: SGDLS, YYNGEE. The CDR3 runs 15 residues. The CDR3: CASSAHGTAENIQYF. The CDR3 DNA reads as TGTGCCAGCAGCGCCCACGGGACAGCCGAAAACATTCAGTACTTC.

The chain couples TRBV2 to TRBJ2-2, with 7 bases that match TRBD1. Per germline, CDR1 SNHLY and CDR2 FYNNEI. V trimming: 6 bases; J trimming: 0 bases; junction bases outside the gene matches: 4. CDR3 length: 15 residues. The CDR3 nucleotides are TGTGCCAGCAGGACCGGGACAGCGAACACCGGGGAGCTGTTTTTT. This sequence encodes CASRTGTANTGELFF.

This clone has only one observation. V gene TRBV27 combines with J gene TRBJ1-4, with D tentatively TRBD1 (5 bases). Germline loops: CDR1 MNHEY, CDR2 SMNVEV (reference sequence). The CDR3 contains 16 residues. Trimming took 8 bases from V and 10 from J, leaving 26 bases between them. DNA for the CDR3: TGTGCCAGCGGCCTACTAGACGGGGGTCTCAAAGGAAAACTGTTTTTT. As protein: CASGLLDGGLKGKLFF.

This clone was observed a single time. The chain joins TRBV18 to TRBJ1-1; TRBD1 might be the D (6 bases). Between the trimmed V and J ends, which lost 1 base and 4 bases, there was a span of 13 bases. Germline V lookup: CDR1 KGHSH, CDR2 LQKENI. The CDR3 covers 15 residues. In DNA form, the CDR3 reads TGTGCCAGCTCACCACGCCGGGACACGGGCACTGAAGCTTTCTTT. Amino acids: CASSPRRDTGTEAFF.

The chain carries TRBV18 and TRBJ2-3; TRBD2 aligns across 9 bases. Unmatched junction bases numbered 2, after V lost 7 bases and J lost 0 bases. The CDR3 is 14 residues long. The germline V gene encodes CDR1 KGHSH and CDR2 LQKENI. This CDR3 is CASLGTSSTDTQYF. DNA of the CDR3: TGTGCCAGCTTAGGGACTAGCAGCACAGATACGCAGTATTTT.

This clone was recorded once. Other DNA sequences in the same sample also yield this CDR3. The rearrangement uses TRBV18 and TRBJ2-5; 7 positions agree with TRBD1. Germline CDR1 and CDR2: KGHSH and LQKENI. V was clipped by 3 bases and J by 4 bases; unmatched bases: 8. This CDR3 has 15 amino acids. The CDR3 coding sequence is TGTGCCAGCTCACCGCGACAGGGTGGAGGAGAGACCCAGTACTTC. It is translated as CASSPRQGGGETQYF.

This clone was seen repeatedly, ten times or more. Other DNA sequences within the sample encode an identical CDR3. This chain uses TRBV18 with TRBJ2-3; no firm D call. V was clipped by 1 base and J by 3 bases, with 5 bases between them. The CDR3 totals 13 residues. Germline CDR1 KGHSH, CDR2 LQKENI. In DNA, the CDR3 is TGTGCCAGCTCACCACAGGTAACAGATACGCAGTATTTT. Translating gives CASSPQVTDTQYF.

This CDR3 reads CASSPRASGRLETQYF. The CDR3 nucleotides are TGTGCCAGCAGCCCCCGGGCTAGCGGGAGGTTAGAGACCCAGTACTTC. This chain links TRBV7-2 with TRBJ2-5, with TRBD2 matching 11 bases. V lost 5 bases to trimming and J lost 4 bases; unmatched junction nucleotides: 9. Germline loops: CDR1 SGHTA, CDR2 FQGNSA. This CDR3 is built from 16 residues.

The V call is TRBV5-1, the J call TRBJ2-7; 10 bases match TRBD2. The CDR3 is 16 amino acids. Germline CDR1 is SGHRS and CDR2 is YFSETQ. Trimming removed 4 bases from V and 0 bases from J; junction bases left unmatched: 7. The CDR3 DNA reads TGCGCCAGCAGCGTTGGACTAGCGGCAAACTCCTACGAGCAGTACTTC. Protein sequence: CASSVGLAANSYEQYF.

J is TRBJ1-2 and V is TRBV19; D is possibly TRBD1 (6 bases). There are 14 residues in the CDR3. Germline-derived CDR1 and CDR2 are LNHDA and SQIVND (reference sequence). Trimming took 6 bases from V and 4 from J, leaving 15 bases between them. The CDR3 nucleotides are TGTGCCAGTAGCTCCGGGACAACAGGCTATGGCTACACCTTC. It translates to CASSSGTTGYGYTF.

V and J are TRBV6-9 and TRBJ1-2; 8 nucleotides line up with TRBD1. V dropped 4 bases and J dropped 5; count of bases not matched to a gene: 6. The germline V gene has CDR1 MNHGY and CDR2 SVAAGI. The CDR3 totals 14 residues. The CDR3 nucleotides read TGTGCCAGCAGTTCGACAGGGGAAAGGTATGGCTACACCTTC. It encodes CASSSTGERYGYTF.

This chain connects TRBV9 to TRBJ1-2; TRBD1 agrees at 7 bases. Germline CDR1 is SGDLS and CDR2 is YYNGEE. Trimming at V came to 3 bases and at J to 4 bases, leaving 12 bases not matched to a gene. The CDR3 is made up of 16 amino acids. The CDR3: CASSETSTGLIYGYTF. The CDR3 region has the DNA TGTGCCAGCAGCGAAACCTCGACAGGGTTGATCTATGGCTACACCTTC.

The chain carries TRBV6-5 and TRBJ2-7, with 13 bases matching TRBD2. The CDR3 is made up of 14 amino acids. V was pared by 6 bases and J by 4 bases, with 3 bases of the junction left unmatched. Germline V gene data show CDR1 as MNHEY and CDR2 as SVGAGI. CDR3 protein: CASRGGLAGYEQYF. The CDR3 region has the DNA TGTGCCAGCAGAGGGGGACTAGCGGGGTACGAGCAGTACTTC.

This clone was counted ten times or more. This chain uses TRBV21-1 with TRBJ2-7; TRBD1 is taken as the D call from the table, unchecked against the DNA. TRBV21-1 is designated a pseudogene. The CDR3 sequence is 17 residues long. This chain's CDR3 is CASSKGTGGSRTYEQYF. CDR3 coding DNA: TGTGCCAGCAGCAAAGGGACAGGGGGCTCTAGGACCTACGAGCAGTACTTC.

V usage is TRBV19 and J usage is TRBJ2-3, with 7 bases fitting TRBD1. The CDR3 runs 14 residues. J was trimmed by 2 bases and V by 8 bases; bases with no gene match: 7. Germline-derived CDR1 and CDR2 are LNHDA and SQIVND (reference sequence). The CDR3 region has the DNA TGTGCCAGTGGGAGACAGGGACCCACAGATACGCAGTATTTT. This translates into CASGRQGPTDTQYF.

This clone was counted ten times or more. This likely comes from a read error, as the CDR3 has no conserved phenylalanine or tryptophan at its end. Because the CDR3's place on the DNA is in doubt, the DNA is left out and the CDR3 is given as listed by TCRdb. The chain has TRBV6-1 and TRBJ2-7; the D call TRBD1 from the table was never checked on the DNA. The CDR3 is 13 amino acids long, termini counted. CDR1 MNHNS and CDR2 SASEGT come from the germline V gene. CDR3 sequence reads: CASSDTPGQSPSI.

Details on this clone: Other nucleotide sequences in the sample specify the same CDR3. CDR3 protein: CASSPGTGFYGYTF. The CDR3 DNA follows: TGTGCCAGCAGCCCGGGGACAGGGTTCTATGGCTACACCTTC. The chain is built from TRBV11-2 and TRBJ1-2; TRBD1 aligns across 9 bases. The V gene's germline CDR1 is SGHAT and CDR2 FQNNGV. The length of the CDR3 is 14 residues. The junction had 5 bases not matched to a gene; V was cut back by 5 bases and J by 4 bases.

The rearrangement links TRBV6-5 to TRBJ1-5; a possible D gene is TRBD1 (6 bases). Germline V gene data show CDR1 as MNHEY and CDR2 as SVGAGI. V lost 6 bases and J 2 bases, leaving 14 bases between the germline ends. There are 15 residues in the CDR3. The CDR3 sequence is CASSLTQGGNQPQHF. CDR3 DNA sequence: TGTGCCAGCAGCCTTACACAGGGAGGCAATCAGCCCCAGCATTTT.

Ten or more counts support this clone. The V gene is TRBV6-5, the J gene TRBJ2-4; weak D call: TRBD2 (6 bases). V lost 5 bases to trimming and J lost 9 bases, with 14 bases between them. The CDR3 has 13 amino acids. The germline V gene has CDR1 MNHEY and CDR2 SVGAGI. The CDR3 bases are TGTGCCAGCAGTATCAGGGACTCGACCATTCAGTACTTC. Residues: CASSIRDSTIQYF.

The rearrangement uses TRBV28 and TRBJ1-2; D ambiguous. Germline loops: CDR1 MDHEN, CDR2 SYDVKM. The CDR3 spans 14 residues. Trimming stripped 7 bases from V and 1 base from J, with 13 bases between. The DNA for the CDR3 is TGTGCCAGCACCCCCTCCGGGATTAACTATGGCTACACCTTC. It encodes CASTPSGINYGYTF.

The J gene is TRBJ2-7, the V gene TRBV9, with D perhaps matching TRBD1 (6 bases). CDR1 and CDR2 (germline): SGDLS, YYNGEE. This CDR3 is 13 amino acids long. Deletions cut 0 bases from V and 4 bases from J, with 8 bases between. Here the CDR3 reads CASSVDRGYEQYF. CDR3 DNA sequence: TGTGCCAGCAGCGTAGATAGGGGGTACGAGCAGTACTTC.

V and J are TRBV30 and TRBJ1-6; a possible D gene is TRBD1 (6 bases). The CDR3 covers 14 residues. The V end was cut by 4 bases, the J end by 5 bases, with 12 bases between. The germline V gene encodes CDR1 GTSNPN and CDR2 SVGIG (reference sequence). The CDR3, as DNA: TGTGCCTGGAAAACACCAGGGGATAATTCACCCCTCCACTTT. This sequence encodes CAWKTPGDNSPLHF. Filled out from reference TRBV30 and TRBJ1-6, the complete variable domain reads SQTIHQWPATLVQPVGSPLSLECTVEGTSNPNLYWYRQAAGRGLQLLFYSVGIGQISSEVPQNLSASRPQDRQFILSSKKLLLSDSGFYLCAWKTPGDNSPLHFGNGTRLTVT.

The J gene is TRBJ1-2, the V gene TRBV19; TRBD1 matches at 9 bases. The V gene end was trimmed by 9 bases and the J gene end by 11 bases; junction bases not matched to a gene: 10. This CDR3 region has 12 residues. Germline assignment: CDR1 LNHDA and CDR2 SQIVND (reference sequence). The CDR3 spells CASTDRGLGYTF. The CDR3 coding sequence is TGTGCCAGCACGGACAGGGGCCTGGGGTACACCTTC.

This clone has just one count. The chain employs TRBV6-5 and TRBJ2-7; maybe TRBD2 (6 bases). Germline V CDR1 and CDR2: MNHEY, SVGAGI. The V end was cut by 6 bases, the J end by 6 bases, with 18 bases between. This CDR3 has 14 amino acids. CDR3 in amino acids: CASRYGAAEGEQYF. The CDR3 region has the DNA TGTGCCAGCAGATACGGAGCGGCGGAGGGCGAGCAGTACTTC.

The V call is TRBV20-1, the J call TRBJ2-1; D uncertain. Trimming took 3 bases from V and 6 from J, leaving 3 bases between them. The CDR3 contains 10 residues. Looked up from germline, CDR1 is DFQATT and CDR2 is SNEGSKA (reference sequence). The CDR3, as DNA: TGCAGTGCTAGTATCAATGAGCAGTTCTTC. Translated: CSASINEQFF.

Of note for this clone: Other nucleotide sequences in the sample specify the same CDR3. Written as DNA, the CDR3 is TGTGCCAGCAGCCTCGGGACAAAGAACACCGGGGAGCTGTTTTTT. Translated: CASSLGTKNTGELFF. The V call is TRBV11-2, the J call TRBJ2-2, with D perhaps matching TRBD1 (6 bases). With 5 bases removed from V and 1 base from J, the gap between germline ends came to 11 bases. This CDR3 spans 15 amino acids. Germline-derived CDR1 and CDR2 are SGHAT and FQNNGV.

This clone was picked up a small number of times. The chain employs TRBV27 and TRBJ1-2; D ambiguous. CDR1 and CDR2 (germline): MNHEY, SMNVEV (reference sequence). This CDR3 comprises 12 residues. The V and J ends lost 3 bases and 6 bases respectively, with 8 bases between them. As DNA, the CDR3 is TGTGCCAGCAGTTTGAAAGGGAATGGCTACACCTTC. This encodes CASSLKGNGYTF.

The V and J genes are TRBV27 and TRBJ2-1; 9 bases are a match to TRBD1. There are 14 residues in the CDR3. Germline V lookup: CDR1 MNHEY, CDR2 SMNVEV (reference sequence). V dropped 4 bases and J dropped 10; count of bases not matched to a gene: 8. The CDR3 DNA reads as TGTGCCAGCAGTTCCTCTCCCGGGACAGGGGAGCAGTTCTTC. This encodes CASSSSPGTGEQFF.

This clone has just a few counts. The rearrangement links TRBV5-1 to TRBJ1-1; TRBD1 is a possible D gene (5 bases). The CDR3 consists of 13 residues. V lost 7 bases and J 10 bases, leaving 20 bases between the germline ends. Germline loops: CDR1 SGHRS, CDR2 YFSETQ. The CDR3 here is CASSITSQGRAFF. DNA of the CDR3: TGCGCCAGCTCAATAACGTCCCAGGGAAGAGCTTTCTTT. The full variable domain, rest sourced from reference TRBV5-1 and TRBJ1-1, is KAGVTQTPRYLIKTRGQQVTLSCSPISGHRSVSWYQQTPGQGLQFLFEYFSETQRNKGNFPGRFSGRQFSNSRSEMNVSTLELGDSALYLCASSITSQGRAFFGQGTRLTVV.